This TCR beta chain was recorded in a study of T cells in Graves' hyperthyroidism and ophthalmopathy. Amplified TCR beta CDR3 regions came from RNA transcripts. During a first-round RT-PCR of the TCR CDR3, the HTBI primer set was used. TCRdb fed the multiplex PCR reads into MiXCR, producing one record per CDR3 protein. The sample contains roughly 500,000 distinct CDR3 sequences, 15% to 20% of which appear only once. Patients were excluded for uncontrolled infection, other autoimmune disease, pregnancy or lactation. The receptor was isolated from a woman in her thirties with Graves' ophthalmopathy. Sequencing input: blood.

CDR3 nucleotide sequence: TGTGCCAGCATCACCAGCGGGAGGGCCTTGGGGGAGCAGTACTTC. Translating it yields CASITSGRALGEQYF. The chain employs TRBV7-9 and TRBJ2-7, with 10 bases lining up with TRBD2. Germline CDR1 SEHNR, CDR2 FQNEAQ (reference sequence). V gave up 7 bases and J gave up 7 bases; unmatched junction bases: 13. This CDR3 region has 15 residues.